Below are 30 T cell receptor beta chains sequenced from a single sample in a study of cytomegalovirus exposure and HLA in healthy donors. In the PCR, 60 Vbeta and 13 Jbeta primers were used. Clones were sequenced by immunoSEQ multiplex PCR, and TCRdb holds only the in-frame ones, with some missing. Of 120,000 or so clones listed, over 60% are singletons. Sequencing input: PBMCs. The receptor source for this set is a human donor in good health.

As to this clone: One end of the junction varies from germline; a read error may be responsible. The V gene is TRBV7-6, the J gene TRBJ2-3, with a possible D match to TRBD1 (6 bases). This CDR3 contains 16 residues. Looked up from germline, CDR1 is SGHVS and CDR2 is FNYEAQ. The CDR3 spells CAGSVRGGVSTDTQYF. DNA for the CDR3: TGTGCCGGCAGTGTAAGAGGGGGAGTAAGCACAGATACGCAGTATTTT.

This chain uses TRBV20-1 with TRBJ2-7; D unclear. Germline V CDR1 and CDR2: DFQATT, SNEGSKA (reference sequence). V was pared by 3 bases and J by 5 bases, with 5 bases between. The CDR3 runs 10 residues. The CDR3 region is CSASIHEQYF. CDR3 DNA: TGCAGTGCTAGCATCCACGAGCAGTACTTC.

The genes are TRBV19 and TRBJ1-5, with D tentatively TRBD1 (6 bases). The germline V gene encodes CDR1 LNHDA and CDR2 SQIVND (reference sequence). Trimming removed 8 bases at V and 0 bases at J, with 11 bases between. The CDR3 sequence is 14 residues long. Here the CDR3 DNA reads TGTGCCAGTTCCAGGGGCTATAGCAATCAGCCCCAGCATTTT. Translating it yields CASSRGYSNQPQHF. Combining the CDR3 with reference TRBV19 and TRBJ1-5 gives the whole variable domain DGGITQSPKYLFRKEGQNVTLSCEQNLNHDAMYWYRQDPGQGLRLIYYSQIVNDFQKGDIAEGYSVSREKKESFPLTVTSAQKNPTAFYLCASSRGYSNQPQHFGDGTRLSIL.

The chain couples TRBV6-4 to TRBJ2-1, with 9 bases lining up with TRBD2. The germline gives CDR1 MRHNA, CDR2 SNTAGT. The CDR3 sequence is 15 residues long. The V gene end was trimmed by 5 bases and the J gene end by 4 bases; junction bases not matched to a gene: 6. This chain's CDR3 is CASSPLAGIYNEQFF. CDR3 sequence (DNA): TGTGCCAGCAGTCCCCTAGCGGGGATATACAATGAGCAGTTCTTC.

The rearrangement uses TRBV7-9 and TRBJ2-5; D may be TRBD2 (7 bases). The CDR3 spans 15 residues. The ends were cut back, 0 bases at V and 3 bases at J, with 11 bases in the middle. CDR1 is SEHNR and CDR2 is FQNEAQ in the germline V gene (reference sequence). The CDR3 reads CASSLAGGGEETQYF. CDR3 nucleotide sequence: TGTGCCAGCAGCTTAGCAGGAGGGGGGGAAGAGACCCAGTACTTC. The full variable domain, with the rest looked up from reference TRBV7-9 and TRBJ2-5, is DTGVSQNPRHKITKRGQNVTFRCDPISEHNRLYWYRQTLGQGPEFLTYFQNEAQLEKSRLLSDRFSAERPKGSFSTLEIQRTEQGDSAMYLCASSLAGGGEETQYFGPGTRLLVL.

This chain connects TRBV2 to TRBJ1-5; D is undetermined. This CDR3 is built from 14 residues. V was clipped by 2 bases and J by 2 bases, with 7 bases between them. CDR1 is SNHLY, CDR2 FYNNEI, per germline. CDR3 sequence reads: CASSEIGGNQPQHF. In nucleotides, the CDR3 is TGTGCCAGCAGTGAAATCGGGGGCAATCAGCCCCAGCATTTT.

V is TRBV10-3 and J is TRBJ2-3; no clear D gene. This CDR3 has 12 amino acids. Germline V lookup: CDR1 ENHRY, CDR2 SYGVKD. The V end lost 8 bases, the J end lost 2 bases, and 8 bases lay between the germline ends. The CDR3, as DNA: TGTGCCATCTCAGCGCACACAGATACGCAGTATTTT. Translated: CAISAHTDTQYF.

This chain connects TRBV6-1 to TRBJ2-7; maybe TRBD2 (5 bases). From germline, CDR1 is MNHNS and CDR2 SASEGT. V was clipped by 1 base and J by 4 bases, with 20 bases between them. The CDR3 loop spans 17 amino acids. CDR3 sequence reads: CASSEEVLGLLIYEQYF. For the CDR3, the DNA is TGTGCCAGCAGTGAAGAAGTTTTAGGACTTCTCATTTACGAGCAGTACTTC.

V gene TRBV19 combines with J gene TRBJ1-1; a possible D gene is TRBD1 (5 bases). The CDR3 consists of 20 residues. The germline CDR1 and CDR2 sequences are LNHDA and SQIVND (reference sequence). The germline V and J ends were trimmed by 0 bases and 0 bases, with 23 bases remaining between them. CDR3 residues: CASSIDRSIGAGHLNTEAFF. DNA of the CDR3: TGTGCCAGTAGTATAGATCGGAGTATAGGGGCAGGACACTTGAACACTGAAGCTTTCTTT.

This chain uses TRBV9 with TRBJ2-5, with TRBD2 matching over 9 bases. J gave up 5 bases and V 4 bases, and 15 bases lay outside the gene matches. Germline V gene data show CDR1 as SGDLS and CDR2 as YYNGEE. The CDR3 is 17 residues long. CDR3 nucleotides: TGTGCCAGCAGCCCCCGTCTAGCGGGGCCCGGTTGGGAGACCCAGTACTTC. It translates to CASSPRLAGPGWETQYF.

This chain joins TRBV7-8 and TRBJ2-6, with D maybe TRBD2 (5 bases). The CDR3 is 18 residues long. The germline V and J ends were trimmed by 5 bases and 1 base, with 18 bases remaining between them. The germline V gene has CDR1 SGHVS and CDR2 FQNEAQ. CDR3 sequence: CASSLRAVSASGANVLTF. The CDR3 coding sequence is TGTGCCAGCAGCCTCCGAGCGGTTAGTGCGTCTGGGGCCAACGTCCTGACTTTC.

This clone was picked up a small number of times. This sequence joins TRBV19 and TRBJ1-5; D gene unclear. CDR1 and CDR2 (germline): LNHDA, SQIVND (reference sequence). The CDR3 totals 13 residues. The germline V and J ends were trimmed by 7 bases and 2 bases, with 9 bases remaining between them. CDR3 residues: CASTAGGNQPQHF. CDR3 coding DNA: TGTGCCAGTACGGCGGGAGGCAATCAGCCCCAGCATTTT.

The CDR3 region is CASTLTRSTDTQYF. Here the CDR3 DNA reads TGTGCCAGTACTTTAACGAGGAGCACAGATACGCAGTATTTT. The rearrangement joins TRBV19 to TRBJ2-3; D uncertain. The ends were cut back, 7 bases at V and 0 bases at J, with 11 bases in the middle. The CDR3 runs 14 residues. Germline CDR1 and CDR2: LNHDA and SQIVND (reference sequence).

This clone was detected once. V gene TRBV5-6 combines with J gene TRBJ2-7, with D hard to call. CDR1 and CDR2 from the germline V gene are SGHDT and YYEEEE. Trimming shortened V by 0 bases and J by 5 bases, and 12 bases separated the two germline ends. The CDR3 covers 14 residues. The DNA of the CDR3 is TGTGCCAGCAGCTTGGGGGCGCTGGCCCACGAGCAGTACTTC. Protein: CASSLGALAHEQYF.

The J gene is TRBJ2-2, the V gene TRBV27, with TRBD1 matching 9 bases. The CDR3 extends over 14 amino acids. V was pared by 9 bases and J by 3 bases, with 5 bases of the junction left unmatched. Germline assignment: CDR1 MNHEY and CDR2 SMNVEV (reference sequence). The CDR3 nucleotides read TGTGCCAGTCAGGACAGGGGATACACCGGGGAGCTGTTTTTT. It specifies CASQDRGYTGELFF.

In this sample, this clone turned up once. The rearrangement links TRBV27 to TRBJ2-3; 9 bases are a match to TRBD2. Unmatched junction bases numbered 8, after V lost 8 bases and J lost 5 bases. CDR1 is MNHEY and CDR2 is SMNVEV in the germline V gene (reference sequence). The CDR3 has 14 amino acids. The CDR3 nucleotides are TGTGCCAGCCGCCTAGCGGGGACAAAAGATACGCAGTATTTT. Protein product: CASRLAGTKDTQYF.

The chain combines TRBV2 with TRBJ1-5, with 9 bases fitting TRBD1. CDR1 is SNHLY, CDR2 FYNNEI, per germline. Trimming removed 3 bases from V and 4 bases from J; junction bases left unmatched: 4. The CDR3 spans 15 residues. CDR3 sequence reads: CASSEDRGLNQPQHF. CDR3 DNA: TGTGCCAGCAGTGAGGACAGGGGACTTAATCAGCCCCAGCATTTT. The variable domain in full, with the rest retrieved from reference TRBV2 and TRBJ1-5, is EPEVTQTPSHQVTQMGQEVILRCVPISNHLYFYWYRQILGQKVEFLVSFYNNEISEKSEIFDDQFSVERPDGSNFTLKIRSTKLEDSAMYFCASSEDRGLNQPQHFGDGTRLSIL.

V is TRBV4-1 and J is TRBJ2-6; maybe TRBD1 (6 bases). The CDR3 has 15 amino acids. CDR1 MGHRA and CDR2 YSYEKL come from the germline V gene. With 4 bases removed from V and 2 bases from J, the gap between germline ends came to 9 bases. The CDR3 DNA is TGCGCCAGCAGCCCACAGGGCACTGGGGCCAACGTCCTGACTTTC. As protein: CASSPQGTGANVLTF.

The chain carries TRBV9 and TRBJ2-5, with 10 bases lining up with TRBD2. The CDR3 consists of 17 residues. Germline CDR1 reads SGDLS; CDR2 reads YYNGEE. Trimming took 0 bases from V and 3 from J; bases not matched to a gene: 8. The DNA for the CDR3 is TGTGCCAGCAGCGTAGGAGTAAGGCTAGCGGGGGAAGAGACCCAGTACTTC. Translating it yields CASSVGVRLAGEETQYF.

The chain carries TRBV29-1 and TRBJ2-1, with TRBD1 identical over 11 bases. V lost 4 bases, J lost 4 bases, and 3 bases stayed unmatched. The length of the CDR3 is 14 residues. The germline gives CDR1 SQVTM, CDR2 ANQGSEA. Written as DNA, the CDR3 is TGCAGCGTTGGTGGGACAGGGGGGTACAATGAGCAGTTCTTC. Translating it yields CSVGGTGGYNEQFF.

The J gene is TRBJ1-4, the V gene TRBV5-4; TRBD1 matches 9 bases. The CDR3 loop spans 14 amino acids. Germline V lookup: CDR1 SGHNT, CDR2 YYREEE (reference sequence). The J segment lost 7 bases and the V segment lost 6 bases, leaving 7 bases of the junction unmatched. CDR3 protein: CASTEGTGSEKLFF. The CDR3 DNA sequence: TGTGCCAGCACTGAGGGGACAGGGAGTGAAAAACTGTTTTTT.

The chain joins TRBV5-1 to TRBJ2-3; perhaps TRBD1 as D (6 bases). The CDR3 totals 16 residues. Germline lookup yields CDR1 SGHRS and CDR2 YFSETQ. V lost 1 base to trimming and J lost 1 base, with 13 bases between them. The CDR3 coding sequence is TGCGCCAGCAGCTTGAGTCAGGGGCCAGGCACAGATACGCAGTATTTT. This codes for CASSLSQGPGTDTQYF.

This clone was detected a few times. The chain recombines TRBV10-3 with TRBJ2-3, with 13 bases aligning to TRBD2. CDR3 length: 15 amino acids. The trim removed 10 bases at V and 2 bases at J, leaving 6 bases unmatched. Germline lookup yields CDR1 ENHRY and CDR2 SYGVKD. CDR3 in amino acids: CATGTSGEDTDTQYF. The CDR3 DNA is TGTGCCACCGGGACTAGCGGGGAGGACACAGATACGCAGTATTTT.

This clone was counted only a few times. V gene TRBV6-6 combines with J gene TRBJ1-1, with 7 bases aligning to TRBD1. Trimming removed 2 bases from V and 7 bases from J; junction bases left unmatched: 1. The CDR3 runs 12 residues. Germline CDR1 and CDR2: MNHNY and SVGAGI (reference sequence). The CDR3 loop is CASSYGTVEAFF. The CDR3 nucleotides read TGTGCCAGCAGTTACGGGACAGTTGAAGCTTTCTTT.

The V and J genes are TRBV7-9 and TRBJ1-2; TRBD1 matches 8 bases. V lost 4 bases to trimming and J lost 5 bases; unmatched junction nucleotides: 9. Germline V gene sequence: CDR1 SEHNR, CDR2 FQNEAQ (reference sequence). The CDR3 runs 15 residues. CDR3 loop: CASSSTLRQGYGYTF. CDR3 DNA sequence: TGTGCCAGCAGCTCAACACTAAGACAGGGGTATGGCTACACCTTC.

In its sample, this clone was seen once. A read error may account for a junction end that differs from germline. CDR3 coding DNA: TGTGCCATCAGTGAGTCGATAGGGGGAGCGGCCTTC. It encodes CAISESIGGAAF. The chain couples TRBV10-3 to TRBJ1-2; TRBD1 might be the D (6 bases). Germline lookup yields CDR1 ENHRY and CDR2 SYGVKD. The CDR3 sequence is 12 residues long.

The chain carries TRBV28 and TRBJ2-7; TRBD2 might be the D (5 bases). Germline V gives CDR1 MDHEN, CDR2 SYDVKM. The CDR3 sequence is 14 residues long. V lost 5 bases to trimming and J lost 7 bases, with 18 bases between them. The DNA for the CDR3 is TGTGCCAGCAGTCCCGGAGGTGGGGTACGAGAGCAGTACTTC. This encodes CASSPGGGVREQYF.

The CDR3 here is CASSGGGGIHTQYF. As DNA, the CDR3 is TGTGCCAGCAGCGGGGGTGGAGGGATCCACACCCAGTACTTC. This chain connects TRBV9 to TRBJ2-5; a possible D gene is TRBD2 (6 bases). Germline V gene data show CDR1 as SGDLS and CDR2 as YYNGEE. V was clipped by 3 bases and J by 8 bases, with 17 bases between them. The CDR3 contains 14 residues. The whole variable domain, filled in from reference TRBV9 and TRBJ2-5, reads DSGVTQTPKHLITATGQRVTLRCSPRSGDLSVYWYQQSLDQGLQFLIQYYNGEERAKGNILERFSAQQFPDLHSELNLSSLELGDSALYFCASSGGGGIHTQYFGPGTRLLVL.

The chain has TRBV28 and TRBJ2-7; possibly TRBD2 for D (5 bases). Germline CDR1 MDHEN, CDR2 SYDVKM. V was cut by 7 bases and J by 6 bases, with 19 bases left in between. The CDR3 length is 14 residues. This CDR3 is CASTTTGLLGEQYF. The CDR3 DNA is TGTGCCAGCACCACGACCGGACTCCTAGGCGAGCAGTACTTC.

This clone occurred a few times. The rearrangement joins TRBV5-5 to TRBJ1-5; D possibly corresponds to TRBD1 (5 bases). With 5 bases removed from V and 2 bases from J, the gap between germline ends came to 11 bases. There are 14 residues in the CDR3. Germline V lookup: CDR1 SGHKS, CDR2 YYEKEE (reference sequence). The CDR3 sequence is CASRQGVGNQPQHF. DNA of the CDR3: TGTGCCAGCAGACAAGGGGTCGGCAATCAGCCCCAGCATTTT.